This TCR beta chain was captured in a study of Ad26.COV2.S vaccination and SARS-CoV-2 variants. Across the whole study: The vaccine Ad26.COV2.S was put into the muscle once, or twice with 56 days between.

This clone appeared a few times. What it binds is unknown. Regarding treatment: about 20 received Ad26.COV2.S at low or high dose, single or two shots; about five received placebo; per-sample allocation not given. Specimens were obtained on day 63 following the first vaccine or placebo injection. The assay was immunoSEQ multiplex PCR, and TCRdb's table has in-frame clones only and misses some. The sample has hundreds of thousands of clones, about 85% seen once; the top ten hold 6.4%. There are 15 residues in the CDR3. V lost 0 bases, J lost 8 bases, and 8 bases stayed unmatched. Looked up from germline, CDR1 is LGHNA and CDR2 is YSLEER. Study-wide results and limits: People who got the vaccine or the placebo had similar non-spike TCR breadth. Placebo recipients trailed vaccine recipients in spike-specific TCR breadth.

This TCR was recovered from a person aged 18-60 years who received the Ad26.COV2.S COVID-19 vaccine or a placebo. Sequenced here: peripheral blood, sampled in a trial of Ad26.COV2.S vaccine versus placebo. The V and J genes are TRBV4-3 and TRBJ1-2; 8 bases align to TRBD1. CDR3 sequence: CASSQDRQGARGYTF. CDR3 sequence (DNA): TGCGCCAGCAGCCAAGATCGGCAGGGGGCGAGGGGCTACACCTTC.